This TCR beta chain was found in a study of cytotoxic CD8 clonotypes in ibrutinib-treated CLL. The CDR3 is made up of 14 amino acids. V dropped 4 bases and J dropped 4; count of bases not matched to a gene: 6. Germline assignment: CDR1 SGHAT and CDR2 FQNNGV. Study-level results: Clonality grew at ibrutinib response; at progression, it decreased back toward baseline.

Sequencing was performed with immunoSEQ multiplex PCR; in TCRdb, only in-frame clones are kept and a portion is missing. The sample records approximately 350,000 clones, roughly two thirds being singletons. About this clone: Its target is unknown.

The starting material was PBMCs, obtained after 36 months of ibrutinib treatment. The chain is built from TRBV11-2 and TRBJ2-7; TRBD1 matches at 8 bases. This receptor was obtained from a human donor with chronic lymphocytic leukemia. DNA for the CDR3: TGTGCCAGCAGCTCGGGGCAGGGGGCTTACGAGCAGTACTTC. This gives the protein CASSSGQGAYEQYF.